The rows below give T cell receptor beta chains drawn from one sample of a study of vaccination and CD4 T cells after COVID-19. MiXCR was run by TCRdb on the PCR reads, yielding one entry per CDR3 protein. This sample has 4,500 to 7,000 distinct CDR3 sequences; 71% occur once, and the top ten carry 15% to 20%. These receptors' antigens are unknown. Material: CD4+ T cells from blood, cultured in vitro. These receptors originate from a human donor who had recovered from COVID-19. Each CDR3 is given with its conserved first and last residue. D genes are given only for firm matches. Some rows have no size entry. The others give once, few or many, or a class for an expanded clone.

d_gene,v_gene,j_gene,abundance,CDR3nt,CDR3aa
TRBD1,TRBV19,TRBJ1-3,.,TGTGCCACCACACAGGGGGTCTTAGGAAACACCATATATTTT,CATTQGVLGNTIYF
TRBD1,TRBV4-1,TRBJ1-5,few,TGCGCCAGCAGCCAAGACGACCAATCCGGGACAGGCTACAATCAGCCCCAGCATTTT,CASSQDDQSGTGYNQPQHF
TRBD1,TRBV5-6,TRBJ1-1,.,TGTGCCAGCAGCATCCCACAGGGGGCGCGGACTGAAGCTTTCTTT,CASSIPQGARTEAFF
TRBD1,TRBV6-1,TRBJ1-5,.,TGTGCCAGCAGCCGCACAGGGGGCCTTCAGCCCCAGCATTTT,CASSRTGGLQPQHF
TRBD2,TRBV7-8,TRBJ2-5,once,TGTGCCAGCAGCTTAGCGAGACTAGCCGAGACCCAGTACTTC,CASSLARLAETQYF
.,TRBV28,TRBJ1-4,.,TGTGCCAGCAGCACCTGGACAGTCGTAAGTGAAAAACTGTTTTTT,CASSTWTVVSEKLFF
.,TRBV19,TRBJ1-3,.,TGTGCCAGTAGCACCTCGGGGGGTGCCTCTGGAAACACCATATATTTT,CASSTSGGASGNTIYF
TRBD2,TRBV7-9,TRBJ2-7,.,TGTGCCAGCAGCTTAGCGGGTAGCGGGAGAGCGAGCGAGCAGTACTTC,CASSLAGSGRASEQYF
TRBD2,TRBV6-2/TRBV6-3,TRBJ2-5,.,TGTGCCAGCAGTTATAGCGGGGGATGGGGGACCCAGTACTTC,CASSYSGGWGTQYF
.,TRBV28,TRBJ1-2,.,TGTGCCAGCGGGGGAAACTATGGCTACACCTTC,CASGGNYGYTF
.,TRBV10-3,TRBJ2-3,few,TGTGCCAGCATTAGACCCGTCACAGATACGCAGTATTTT,CASIRPVTDTQYF
TRBD2,TRBV24-1,TRBJ2-1,once,TGTGCCACCAGTGATTGGGGAGCGGGGAGCCCTCAAGGCTACAATGAGCAGTTCTTC,CATSDWGAGSPQGYNEQFF
.,TRBV6-1,TRBJ2-5,.,TGTGCCAGCACCCACGGACTTTATTTAGGAGAGACCCAGTACTTC,CASTHGLYLGETQYF
.,TRBV27,TRBJ1-2,.,TGTGCCAGCAGTTTAGTCCAGGGCTATGGCTACACCTTC,CASSLVQGYGYTF
TRBD1,TRBV28,TRBJ1-5,.,TGTGCCAGCAGTGCGGATCAGGGGGTGGGCGGTCAGCCCCAGCATTTT,CASSADQGVGGQPQHF
.,TRBV19,TRBJ2-3,.,TGTGCCAGTAGTATTCGACGAGCGGTAGGCACAGATACGCAGTATTTT,CASSIRRAVGTDTQYF
.,TRBV19,TRBJ2-4,.,TGTGCCAGTACTTTGACAGGTACAGGCCTAGCCAAAAACATTCAGTACTTC,CASTLTGTGLAKNIQYF
TRBD1,TRBV18,TRBJ2-5,.,TGTGCCAGCTCACCTCCGGGACAGGGCTATTCGGAAGAGACCCAGTACTTC,CASSPPGQGYSEETQYF
.,TRBV7-8,TRBJ1-6,.,TGTGCCAGCAGCCCCGAGGTCTCCTATAATTCACCCCTCCACTTT,CASSPEVSYNSPLHF
.,TRBV11-2,TRBJ1-5,.,TGTGCCAGCAGCTTAGACGTTAGATGGATGGGGTTTCATCAGCCCCAGCATTTT,CASSLDVRWMGFHQPQHF
.,TRBV5-1,TRBJ1-2,.,TGCGCCAGCAGCTTTCAGGGGTCCTCTTCTACTGTTAACTATGGCTACACCTTC,CASSFQGSSSTVNYGYTF
TRBD1,TRBV2,TRBJ2-2,.,TGTGCCAGCAGTGGACAGGGCACCGGGGAGCTGTTTTTT,CASSGQGTGELFF
.,TRBV6-1,TRBJ1-5,few,TGTGCCAGCAGTGAAAGGGGGGAGAATCAGCCCCAGCATTTT,CASSERGENQPQHF
.,TRBV6-1,TRBJ1-5,.,TGTGCCAGCAGTGAGAATGGGGGGTTTGATCAGCCCCAGCATTTT,CASSENGGFDQPQHF
.,TRBV12-3/TRBV12-4,TRBJ2-1,.,TGTGCCAGCAGTTTTAGGCGGGCGGACAATGAGCAGTTCTTC,CASSFRRADNEQFF
.,TRBV6-1,TRBJ1-2,.,TGTGCCAGCAGGGCGTTCACAGGAAACGACTATGGCTACACCTTC,CASRAFTGNDYGYTF
TRBD1,TRBV2,TRBJ2-2,.,TGTGCCAGCAGTCCTCGGACAGGGGGTTTCACCGGGGAGCTGTTTTTT,CASSPRTGGFTGELFF
TRBD2,TRBV24-1,TRBJ2-1,.,TGTGCCACCAGTGACCCCACCAGCGGGGGGGCCTTCGGTGAGCAGTTCTTC,CATSDPTSGGAFGEQFF
TRBD2,TRBV24-1,TRBJ2-1,.,TGTGCCACCAGTGATTTGGGCTTACGGGAGGGCCGAGATGAGCAGTTCTTC,CATSDLGLREGRDEQFF
TRBD2,TRBV7-2,TRBJ2-3,.,TGTGCCAGCAGCTTGCTAGGACTAGCGGGAGATGGAGATACGCAGTATTTT,CASSLLGLAGDGDTQYF
TRBD1,TRBV7-9,TRBJ2-3,.,TGTGCCAGCACCCCAGGCAGGACAGGGGGCGCAGATACGCAGTATTTT,CASTPGRTGGADTQYF
.,TRBV20-1,TRBJ1-5,.,TGCAGTGCCAGGGACGGGGCCAATCAGCCCCAGCATTTT,CSARDGANQPQHF
.,TRBV7-2,TRBJ1-4,.,TGTGCCAGCAGCTCCCAGGGATCTCCAAATGAAAAACTGTTTTTT,CASSSQGSPNEKLFF
TRBD1,TRBV6-2/TRBV6-3,TRBJ1-1,.,TGTGCCAGCAGTTCGGGACAGCATGAAGCTTTCTTT,CASSSGQHEAFF
TRBD2,TRBV7-3,TRBJ2-2,few,TGTGCCAGCAGCTTAACGAGGGCTAGCGGGGCCCTGCGGGAGCTGTTTTTT,CASSLTRASGALRELFF
.,TRBV19,TRBJ1-6,.,TGTGCCAGTAGTTCGGGATCACCCCTCCACTTT,CASSSGSPLHF
TRBD1,TRBV7-3,TRBJ2-5,.,TGTGCCAGCAGCTGGACAGGTCAAGAGACCCAGTACTTC,CASSWTGQETQYF
.,TRBV4-1,TRBJ1-5,.,TGCGCCAGCAGCCAAGCCTGGGGGGGCGATAGCAATCAGCCCCAGCATTTT,CASSQAWGGDSNQPQHF
TRBD2,TRBV7-2,TRBJ2-2,few,TGTGCCAGCAGCCCGGGACTAGCGGGAACCGGGGAGCTGTTTTTT,CASSPGLAGTGELFF
TRBD1,TRBV2,TRBJ1-1,.,TGTGCCAGCAGTGAAGGGACAGGGACTGAAGCTTTCTTT,CASSEGTGTEAFF
.,TRBV19,TRBJ1-5,few,TGTGCCAGTAGTATAGCGGGGGAGAGGGTTCAGCCCCAGCATTTT,CASSIAGERVQPQHF
.,TRBV6-2/TRBV6-3,TRBJ2-5,few,TGTGCCAGCAGTTACTCGGGGCGACAAGAGACCCAGTACTTC,CASSYSGRQETQYF
.,TRBV10-1,TRBJ1-1,.,TGCGCCAGCAGTGACCCCGGAGAAGGAGCTGAAGCTTTCTTT,CASSDPGEGAEAFF
.,TRBV11-1,TRBJ2-4,.,TGTGCCAGCAGCTCAGGGCTACTAGCCAAAAACATTCAGTACTTC,CASSSGLLAKNIQYF